This is a list of T cell receptor beta chains from one sample in a study of blood T cell repertoires in COVID-19. Using immunoSEQ multiplex PCR, the repertoire was profiled, and TCRdb retains in-frame clones only, with some absent. The table lists some 260,000 clones, nearly 90% of them singletons, with about 0.7% in the top ten. Sequencing was carried out using peripheral blood. The source is a human donor in a cohort sampled during active COVID-19. The CDR3 runs from the conserved cysteine through the conserved F or W. A D gene is named only where the DNA matches it firmly. Expanded clones are given a class, and other clones once, few, many or no size at all.

CDR3 length	D gene	V gene	clone size	J gene	CDR3 DNA	CDR3 protein
13	TRBD1	TRBV4-3	.	TRBJ2-7	TGCGCCAGCAGCCAGACAGGGTCGTACGAGCAGTACTTC	CASSQTGSYEQYF
14	.	TRBV11-3	.	TRBJ2-3	TGTGCCAGCAGCCCAGACGGGTGGTCTGATACGCAGTATTTT	CASSPDGWSDTQYF
14	.	TRBV5-6	.	TRBJ1-1	TGTGCCAGCTCCCAAGGGGTGTCGGACACTGAAGCTTTCTTT	CASSQGVSDTEAFF
15	TRBD1	TRBV5-1	once	TRBJ1-1	TGCGCCAGCAGCGCGTCGGACAGGTTGAACACTGAAGCTTTCTTT	CASSASDRLNTEAFF
15	TRBD1	TRBV9	.	TRBJ2-7	TGTGCCAGCAGCGTCGGGACAGGGGCCTCCTACGAGCAGTACTTC	CASSVGTGASYEQYF
14	.	TRBV19	once	TRBJ2-7	TGTGCCAGTAGTCCCGTCCGGGGGACCTACGAGCAGTACTTC	CASSPVRGTYEQYF
14	.	TRBV19	.	TRBJ2-7	TGTGCCAGTAAAATGGCGGTAAACTCCTACGAGCAGTACTTC	CASKMAVNSYEQYF
14	.	TRBV14	.	TRBJ1-2	TGTGCCAGCATCCTGGGGGGTCATGGCTATGGCTACACCTTC	CASILGGHGYGYTF
11	.	TRBV19	.	TRBJ1-1	TGTGCCAGTAGTATCGGCACTGAAGCTTTCTTT	CASSIGTEAFF
16	.	TRBV19	.	TRBJ1-4	TGTGCCAGTAGTGACCAAACGAGCAGGGCAAGTGAAAAACTGTTTTTT	CASSDQTSRASEKLFF
14	.	TRBV19	.	TRBJ2-1	TGTGCCAGTAACGTGGGGCCGTCCTACAATGAGCAGTTCTTC	CASNVGPSYNEQFF
13	TRBD1	TRBV5-6	.	TRBJ2-3	TGTGCCAGCAGCTTACAGGGGGCCAGCACGCAGTATTTT	CASSLQGASTQYF
14	.	TRBV5-6	few	TRBJ2-7	TGTGCCAGAATGATCCAGGGGCGCCTCTACGAGCAGTACTTC	CARMIQGRLYEQYF
17	.	TRBV7-2	.	TRBJ1-2	TGTGCCAGTTCCCGAAAAGGATCGGGGGGATTCGACTATGGCTACACCTTC	CASSRKGSGGFDYGYTF
13	.	TRBV7-9	many	TRBJ1-2	TGTGCCAGCAGCTTAAACCAGGGCTATGGCTACACCTTC	CASSLNQGYGYTF
17	.	TRBV7-2	.	TRBJ1-2	TGTGCCAGCAGCAGAACCGGGTCCCCTTCAAGTGGCTATGGCTACACCTTC	CASSRTGSPSSGYGYTF
15	.	TRBV3-1/TRBV3-2	.	TRBJ1-2	TGTGCCAGCAGCCAAGATATTGGCAGGGGCTCTGGCTACACCTTC	CASSQDIGRGSGYTF
12	.	TRBV18	.	TRBJ2-7	TGTGCCAGCTCACGGGACTTAAGCGAGCAGTACTTC	CASSRDLSEQYF
13	TRBD1	TRBV6-2/TRBV6-3	.	TRBJ2-7	TGTGCCAGCAGCCCGGGACAGTTCTACGAGCAGTACTTC	CASSPGQFYEQYF
14	.	TRBV4-3	.	TRBJ2-5	TGCGCCAGCAGCACCGCCGACAGAGGAGAGACCCAGTACTTC	CASSTADRGETQYF
14	.	TRBV28	.	TRBJ2-5	TGTGCCAGCGGTAGGGCAGGGGTCCAAGAGACCCAGTACTTC	CASGRAGVQETQYF
15	.	TRBV9	.	TRBJ1-4	TGTGCCAGCAGCCCCGGGCCAGGGGAGGGTGAAAAACTGTTTTTT	CASSPGPGEGEKLFF
15	TRBD2	TRBV2	.	TRBJ2-3	TGTGCCAGCAGTTCTAGCGGAGCCCGCACAGATACGCAGTATTTT	CASSSSGARTDTQYF
16	.	TRBV5-4	.	TRBJ2-1	TGTGCCAGCAGCGCCCTAATTGGCGGGCTATACAATGAGCAGTTCTTC	CASSALIGGLYNEQFF
14	.	TRBV3-1/TRBV3-2	.	TRBJ2-7	TGTGCCAGCAGTCGTATGAGCGGCTCCTACGAGCAGTACTTC	CASSRMSGSYEQYF
17	.	TRBV5-1	.	TRBJ1-6	TGCGCCAGCAGCTTCGGGACTTCGAGCTCCTATAATTCACCCCTCCACTTT	CASSFGTSSSYNSPLHF
17	.	TRBV6-6	.	TRBJ2-3	TGTGCCAGCAGTCCCCGGGGTATGAGCGGGCGCACAGATACGCAGTATTTT	CASSPRGMSGRTDTQYF
13	TRBD2	TRBV7-8	.	TRBJ2-7	TGTGCCAGCAGCGCTGGGGGGGTTTACGAGCAGTACTTC	CASSAGGVYEQYF
14	.	TRBV2	.	TRBJ1-1	TGTGCCAGCAGTGAAGCGGGAGCGAACACTGAAGCTTTCTTT	CASSEAGANTEAFF
13	.	TRBV9	.	TRBJ1-3	TGTGCCAGTAACCGGGGGAGTGGAAACACCATATATTTT	CASNRGSGNTIYF
20	TRBD1	TRBV7-8	once	TRBJ2-2	TGTGCCAGCAGCTTCAGAAGTCCCGGGACAGGGAGGTTAGGTGGCGGGGAGCTGTTTTTT	CASSFRSPGTGRLGGGELFF
13	.	TRBV7-2	.	TRBJ1-2	TGTGCCAGCAGCAAAGAGGGATTCAGTGGCTACACCTTC	CASSKEGFSGYTF
15	TRBD1	TRBV30	.	TRBJ1-1	TGTGCCTGGAGTGGAGACAGGGGATGGAACACTGAAGCTTTCTTT	CAWSGDRGWNTEAFF
14	TRBD2	TRBV6-6	.	TRBJ2-1	TGTGCCAGCAGTCCTGGGACTAGCTACAATGAGCAGTTCTTC	CASSPGTSYNEQFF
16	.	TRBV28	.	TRBJ1-6	TGTGCCAGCAGTCCCGATCAGGGTCCGAATAATTCACCCCTCCACTTT	CASSPDQGPNNSPLHF
13	.	TRBV5-6	.	TRBJ1-4	TGTGCCAGCAGCTTGCGGGGGAAAGAAAAACTGTTTTTT	CASSLRGKEKLFF
14	TRBD1	TRBV9	few	TRBJ2-3	TGTGCCAGCAGCGTAGGCGGACAGGGGGATACGCAGTATTTT	CASSVGGQGDTQYF
15	TRBD1	TRBV4-1	.	TRBJ2-7	TGCGCCAGCAGCCTCTATAAGGGGGCGTCCTACGAGCAGTACTTC	CASSLYKGASYEQYF
13	TRBD1	TRBV29-1	.	TRBJ2-7	TGCAGCGTCGGACAGGGGGTTTGGAACGAGCAGTACTTC	CSVGQGVWNEQYF
11	.	TRBV12-3/TRBV12-4	.	TRBJ2-7	TGTGCCAGCAGTTTATCGGGGTTGGAGTACTTC	CASSLSGLEYF
14	TRBD2	TRBV27	once	TRBJ2-3	TGTGCCAGCACCATAGCGGGAGAGGCAGATACGCAGTATTTT	CASTIAGEADTQYF
13	.	TRBV12-3/TRBV12-4	.	TRBJ1-5	TGTGCCAGCAGTTTAGGTCCTTATCAGCCCCAGCATTTT	CASSLGPYQPQHF
13	TRBD1	TRBV12-3/TRBV12-4	.	TRBJ1-1	TGTGCCAGCAGCTCGCTACCAAACAGGGGGACTTTCTTT	CASSSLPNRGTFF
16	.	TRBV7-2	.	TRBJ2-2	TGTGCCAGCAGCCCCGGAGAGGTGGTGTACACCGGGGAGCTGTTTTTT	CASSPGEVVYTGELFF
14	TRBD1	TRBV28	.	TRBJ1-2	TGTGCCACCCAGGCGGGGACAGGGGTAGGCGGCTACACCTTC	CATQAGTGVGGYTF
14	.	TRBV7-2	.	TRBJ1-1	TGTGCCAGCAGGTCCACAGGGTTGAACACTGAAGCTTTCTTT	CASRSTGLNTEAFF
17	TRBD2	TRBV27	.	TRBJ2-7	TGTGCCAGCGGGGGACTAGCGGCCACACGGGGACTCTACGAGCAGTACTTC	CASGGLAATRGLYEQYF
14	.	TRBV29-1	once	TRBJ1-1	TGCAGCGTTGAAGAGTTGGCAGCGGGTACTGAAGCTTTCTTT	CSVEELAAGTEAFF
14	.	TRBV5-4	.	TRBJ1-1	TGTGCCAGCAGCCTGGACGCGGGGAGGGCTGAAGCTTTCTTT	CASSLDAGRAEAFF
15	.	TRBV19	once	TRBJ1-2	TGTGCCAGTAGTATAGCCACAGTAGATTCCTATGGCTACACCTTC	CASSIATVDSYGYTF
15	TRBD2	TRBV5-4	.	TRBJ2-7	TGTGCCAGCAGCGAGGGACTAGCGGGGATCTACGAGCAGTACTTC	CASSEGLAGIYEQYF